This T cell receptor (beta chain) was obtained from a study of blood T cells in healthy people across ages. Findings and caveats of the study: Whereas aged donors had fewer naive CD4+ cells, long-lived donors had more of them and higher diversity.

The use of a sample-barcoded 5' primer and a J-beta primer mix characterized a second PCR of 7 to 11 cycles. TCRdb independently ran MiXCR on the 5' RACE reads; one entry per CDR3 protein. Of roughly 1.4 million distinct CDR3 sequences listed, roughly 64% are singletons. Turning to this clonotype: What it binds is unknown.

The clonotype comes from a young man in good health. Input material: blood.

DNA of the CDR3: TGCAGTGCTAAGAACCGTAGGTGGTCCTACGAGCAGTACTTC. This encodes CSAKNRRWSYEQYF. The chain links TRBV20-1 to TRBJ2-7; D not resolved. The V gene's germline CDR1 is DFQATT and CDR2 SNEGSKA (reference sequence). The CDR3 has 14 amino acids. Trimming removed 4 bases from V and 1 base from J, with 14 bases in between.